The T cell receptor beta chain described here comes from a study of blood T cell repertoires in COVID-19. Study at large: Sites in the United States, Italy and Spain provided acute and convalescent COVID-19 samples. PBMCs, B-cell-depleted T cells, or T cells were the source of the cDNA or gDNA that made up the material.

This CDR3 has 15 amino acids. Trimming cost V 1 base and J 2 bases, with 8 bases left between them. Per the germline V gene, CDR1 is SGHVS and CDR2 is FQNEAQ. Source study methods: Scientists estimated how many nucleated cells there were by amplifying reference gene primers. Repertoires were generated with immunoSEQ multiplex PCR, while TCRdb's copy carries only in-frame clones and drops some. V and J calls and clone size come straight from that table; D and trimming were deduced from the DNA. The sample holds just over 250,000 clones, more than 75% seen once. The chain joins TRBV7-8 to TRBJ2-2; the D gene is possibly TRBD1 (6 bases). Sequencing was done on a sample of peripheral blood. The TCR sequence derives from a middle-aged man who had recovered from COVID-19. In nucleotides, the CDR3 is TGTGCCAGCAGCTTAGACAGGGCTAACACCGGGGAGCTGTTTTTT. Amino acid sequence: CASSLDRANTGELFF. Using reference TRBV7-8 and TRBJ2-2 for the parts outside the CDR3, the full variable domain is GAGVSQSPRYKVAKRGQDVALRCDPISGHVSLFWYQQALGQGPEFLTYFQNEAQLDKSGLPSDRFFAERPEGSVSTLKIQRTQQEDSAVYLCASSLDRANTGELFFGEGSRLTVL.